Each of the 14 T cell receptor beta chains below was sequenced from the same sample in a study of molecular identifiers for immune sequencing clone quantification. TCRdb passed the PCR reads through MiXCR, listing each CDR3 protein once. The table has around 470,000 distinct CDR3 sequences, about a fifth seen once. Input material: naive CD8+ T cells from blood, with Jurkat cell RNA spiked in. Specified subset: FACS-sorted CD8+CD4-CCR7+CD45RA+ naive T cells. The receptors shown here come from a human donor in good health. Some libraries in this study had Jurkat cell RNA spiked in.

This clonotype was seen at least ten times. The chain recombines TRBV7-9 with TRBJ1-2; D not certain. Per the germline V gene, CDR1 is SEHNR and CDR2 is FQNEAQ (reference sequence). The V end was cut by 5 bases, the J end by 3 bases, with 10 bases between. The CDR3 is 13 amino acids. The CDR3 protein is CASSLNSYYGYTF. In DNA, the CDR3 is TGTGCCAGCAGCCTAAATTCCTACTATGGCTACACCTTC. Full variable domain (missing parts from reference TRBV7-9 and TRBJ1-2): DTGVSQNPRHKITKRGQNVTFRCDPISEHNRLYWYRQTLGQGPEFLTYFQNEAQLEKSRLLSDRFSAERPKGSFSTLEIQRTEQGDSAMYLCASSLNSYYGYTFGSGTRLTVV.

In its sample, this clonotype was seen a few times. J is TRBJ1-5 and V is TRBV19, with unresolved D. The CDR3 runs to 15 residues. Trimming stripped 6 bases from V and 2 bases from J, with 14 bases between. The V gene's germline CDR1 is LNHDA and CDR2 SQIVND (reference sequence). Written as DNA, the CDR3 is TGTGCCAGTAGCCGGTGCTCTGGGGGCAATCAGCCCCAGCATTTT. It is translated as CASSRCSGGNQPQHF.

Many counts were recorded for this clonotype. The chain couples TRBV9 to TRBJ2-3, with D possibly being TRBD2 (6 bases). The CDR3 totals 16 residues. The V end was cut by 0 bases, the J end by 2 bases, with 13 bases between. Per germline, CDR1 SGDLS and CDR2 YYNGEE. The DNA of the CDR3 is TGTGCCAGCAGCGTAGAATGGGAGGTTGCCACAGATACGCAGTATTTT. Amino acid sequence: CASSVEWEVATDTQYF.

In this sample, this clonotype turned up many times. The CDR3 sequence: CASNPWRVGQNTDTQYF. CDR3 in DNA: TGTGCCAGCAACCCCTGGAGGGTTGGACAGAACACAGATACGCAGTATTTT. The chain carries TRBV7-8 and TRBJ2-3, with D perhaps given as TRBD1 or TRBD2 (6 bases each). V lost 7 bases, J lost 2 bases, and 22 bases lay in between. CDR3 size: 17 residues. The germline V gene has CDR1 SGHVS and CDR2 FQNEAQ.

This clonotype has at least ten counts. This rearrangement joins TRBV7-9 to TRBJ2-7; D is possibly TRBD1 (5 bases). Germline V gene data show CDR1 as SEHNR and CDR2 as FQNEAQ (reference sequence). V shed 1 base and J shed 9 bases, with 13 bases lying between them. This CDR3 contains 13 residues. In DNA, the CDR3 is TGTGCCAGCAGCTTAGTAGGGCTCCAGGGGCAGTACTTC. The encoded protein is CASSLVGLQGQYF. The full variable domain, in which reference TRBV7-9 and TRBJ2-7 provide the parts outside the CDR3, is DTGVSQNPRHKITKRGQNVTFRCDPISEHNRLYWYRQTLGQGPEFLTYFQNEAQLEKSRLLSDRFSAERPKGSFSTLEIQRTEQGDSAMYLCASSLVGLQGQYFGPGTRLTVT.

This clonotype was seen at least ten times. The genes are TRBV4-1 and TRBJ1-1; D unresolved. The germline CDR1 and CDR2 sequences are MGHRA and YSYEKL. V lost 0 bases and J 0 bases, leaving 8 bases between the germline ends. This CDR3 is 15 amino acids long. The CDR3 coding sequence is TGCGCCAGCAGCCAAGATATCGCGTTGAACACTGAAGCTTTCTTT. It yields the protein CASSQDIALNTEAFF.

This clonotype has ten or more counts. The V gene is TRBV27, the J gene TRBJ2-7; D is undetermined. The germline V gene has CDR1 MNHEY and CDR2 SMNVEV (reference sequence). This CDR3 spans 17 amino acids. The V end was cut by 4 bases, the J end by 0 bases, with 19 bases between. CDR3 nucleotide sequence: TGTGCCAGCAGTTCACCCCGCCTCGGGCGGAGCTCCTACGAGCAGTACTTC. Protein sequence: CASSSPRLGRSSYEQYF.

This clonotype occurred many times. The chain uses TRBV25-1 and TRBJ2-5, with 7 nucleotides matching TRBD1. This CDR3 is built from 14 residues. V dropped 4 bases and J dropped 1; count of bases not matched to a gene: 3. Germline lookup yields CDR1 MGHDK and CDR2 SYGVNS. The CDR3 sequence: CASSGQGFQETQYF. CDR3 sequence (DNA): TGTGCCAGCAGTGGACAGGGTTTCCAAGAGACCCAGTACTTC. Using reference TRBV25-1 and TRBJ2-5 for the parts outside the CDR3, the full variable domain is EADIYQTPRYLVIGTGKKITLECSQTMGHDKMYWYQQDPGMELHLIHYSYGVNSTEKGDLSSESTVSRIRTEHFPLTLESARPSHTSQYLCASSGQGFQETQYFGPGTRLLVL.

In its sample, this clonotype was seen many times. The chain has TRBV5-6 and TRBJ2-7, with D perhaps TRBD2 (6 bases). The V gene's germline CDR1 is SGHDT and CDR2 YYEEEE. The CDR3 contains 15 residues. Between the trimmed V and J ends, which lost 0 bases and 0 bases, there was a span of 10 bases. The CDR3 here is CASSLGPDYSYEQYF. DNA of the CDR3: TGTGCCAGCAGCTTGGGCCCGGACTACTCCTACGAGCAGTACTTC.

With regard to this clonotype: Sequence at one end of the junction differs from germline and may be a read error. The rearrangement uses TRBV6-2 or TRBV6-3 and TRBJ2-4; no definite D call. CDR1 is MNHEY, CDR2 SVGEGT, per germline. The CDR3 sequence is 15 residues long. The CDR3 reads CASSYSEKAQNIQYF. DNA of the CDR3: TGTGCCAGCAGTTACTCGGAAAAAGCCCAAAACATTCAGTACTTC.

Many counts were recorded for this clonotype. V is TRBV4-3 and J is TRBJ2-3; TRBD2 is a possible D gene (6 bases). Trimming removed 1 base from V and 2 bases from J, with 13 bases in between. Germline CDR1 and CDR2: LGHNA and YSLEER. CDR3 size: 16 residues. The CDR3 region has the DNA TGCGCCAGCAGCCAAGTCGGAGGGAGTCCCACAGATACGCAGTATTTT. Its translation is CASSQVGGSPTDTQYF.

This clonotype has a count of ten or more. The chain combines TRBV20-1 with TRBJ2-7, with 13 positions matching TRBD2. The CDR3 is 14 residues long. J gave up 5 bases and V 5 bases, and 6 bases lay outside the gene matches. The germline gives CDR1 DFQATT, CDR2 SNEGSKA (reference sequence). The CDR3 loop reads CSARRLAGGHEQYF. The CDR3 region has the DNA TGCAGTGCTCGACGACTAGCGGGGGGCCACGAGCAGTACTTC.

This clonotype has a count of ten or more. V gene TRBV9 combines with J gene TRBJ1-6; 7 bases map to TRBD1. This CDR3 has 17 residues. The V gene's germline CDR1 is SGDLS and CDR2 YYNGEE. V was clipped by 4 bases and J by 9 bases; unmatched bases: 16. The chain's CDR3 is CASSQDATGVGGSPLHF. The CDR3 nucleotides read TGTGCCAGCAGCCAGGACGCTACAGGGGTTGGGGGTTCACCCCTCCACTTT.

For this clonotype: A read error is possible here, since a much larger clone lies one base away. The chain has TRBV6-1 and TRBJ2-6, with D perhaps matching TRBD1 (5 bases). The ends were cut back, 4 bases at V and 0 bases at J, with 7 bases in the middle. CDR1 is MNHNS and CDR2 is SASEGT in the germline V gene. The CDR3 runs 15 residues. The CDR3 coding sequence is TGTGCCAGCAGTGTACAGGACTCTGGGGCCAACGTCCTGACTTTC. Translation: CASSVQDSGANVLTF.